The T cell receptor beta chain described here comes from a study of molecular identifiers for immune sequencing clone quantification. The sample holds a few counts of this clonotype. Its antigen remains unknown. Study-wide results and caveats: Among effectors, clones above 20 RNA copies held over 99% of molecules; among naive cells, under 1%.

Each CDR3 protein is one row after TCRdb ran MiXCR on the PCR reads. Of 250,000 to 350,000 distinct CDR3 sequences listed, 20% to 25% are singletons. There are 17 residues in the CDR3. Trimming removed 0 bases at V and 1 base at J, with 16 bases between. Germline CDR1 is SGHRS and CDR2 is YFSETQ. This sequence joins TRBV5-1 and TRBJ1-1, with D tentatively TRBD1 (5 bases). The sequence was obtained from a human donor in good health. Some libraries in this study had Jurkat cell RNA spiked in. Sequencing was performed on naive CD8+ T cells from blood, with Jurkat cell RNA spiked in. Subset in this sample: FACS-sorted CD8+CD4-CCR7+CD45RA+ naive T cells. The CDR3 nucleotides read TGCGCCAGCAGCTTGGATCAGGGTTACCTATCGAACACTGAAGCTTTCTTT. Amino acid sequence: CASSLDQGYLSNTEAFF.